This T cell receptor beta chain emerged from a study of T cells in Graves' hyperthyroidism and ophthalmopathy. Study-wide findings and caveats: Median prediction lead before ophthalmopathy onset was about 6.5 months with the model. Most thyroid clonotypes that were expanded above 0.001 also turned up in blood.

The TCR beta CDR3 regions underwent amplification using RNA transcripts as the source. A set of HTBI primers served as the primers for a first-round RT-PCR of the TCR CDR3. One entry per CDR3 protein results from TCRdb running MiXCR on the multiplex PCR reads. The table has around 600,000 distinct CDR3 sequences, around 15% seen once; the top ten hold under 15%. Any patient presenting with uncontrolled infection, other autoimmune disease, pregnancy or lactation was left out. Comment on this clonotype: The antigen is undetermined.

Sequences were obtained from blood. This clonotype originated in a woman aged 45 to 65 with Graves' ophthalmopathy.

CDR3 DNA sequence: TGTGCCAGCAGTTACTCGAAATCAACGGGAGGCCTCCAAGAGACCCAGTACTTC. This gives the protein CASSYSKSTGGLQETQYF. The rearrangement uses TRBV6-5 and TRBJ2-5; 7 nucleotides match TRBD2. Unmatched junction bases numbered 11, after V lost 0 bases and J lost 1 base. This CDR3 has 18 residues. Germline V gene data show CDR1 as MNHEY and CDR2 as SVGAGI.